The 30 T cell receptor beta chains below all came from one sample that was sequenced in a study of monozygotic twins with inflammatory bowel disease (dated by TCRdb to the late 2010s). Receptor amplification or capture employed 5' RACE. The sequencer listed for this sample is Illumina HiSeq 2500. After the reads were reprocessed by TCRdb, one entry was made per CDR3 protein sequence, with no DNA. The sample table records over 350,000 distinct CDR3 sequences. The ten largest account for approximately 2.4% of the sample. The sample was blood. Receptors were obtained from a human donor with ulcerative colitis or Crohn's disease, or a healthy co-twin of an affected twin (not recorded which).

V gene TRBV20-1 combines with J gene TRBJ2-1. This CDR3 spans 12 amino acids. The germline CDR1 and CDR2 sequences are DFQATT and SNEGSKA (reference sequence). The CDR3 is CSASETTNEQFF.

The chain recombines TRBV24-1 with TRBJ1-5; TCRdb proposes TRBD1, but this gene call is untestable without DNA. In germline, CDR1 is KGHDR, CDR2 SFDVKD. The CDR3 has 16 residues. The CDR3 reads CATSDLDRARNQPQHF.

The chain carries TRBV12-3 or TRBV12-4 and TRBJ2-1; TCRdb's assignment of TRBD1 cannot be checked, as there is no DNA. The CDR3 covers 16 residues. This CDR3 reads CASRISGTGVRNEQFF.

The CDR3 loop is CASSQGANQPQHF. V usage is TRBV18 and J usage is TRBJ1-5; TCRdb names TRBD1, which stays unverified in the absence of DNA. In germline, CDR1 is KGHSH, CDR2 LQKENI. This CDR3 spans 13 amino acids.

The gene calls are TRBV14 and TRBJ2-5; the TCRdb D gene call, TRBD2, has no DNA to confirm it. Germline-derived CDR1 and CDR2 are SGHDN and FVKESK. The CDR3 length is 14 residues. CDR3 protein: CASSLTKVHGTQYF.

CDR3 protein: CASSQDGGSPDTQYF. The J gene is TRBJ2-3, the V gene TRBV4-1; the TCRdb call, TRBD2, lacks DNA for checking. Germline assignment: CDR1 MGHRA and CDR2 YSYEKL. This CDR3 spans 15 amino acids.

The V call is TRBV9, the J call TRBJ2-2. This CDR3 is 15 amino acids long. CDR1 is SGDLS and CDR2 is YYNGEE in the germline V gene. This CDR3 reads CASSVRLTLTGELFF.

The V call is TRBV6-5, the J call TRBJ2-7; TCRdb outputs TRBD1, but without DNA this stays unchecked. The CDR3 runs 13 residues. Germline V gives CDR1 MNHEY, CDR2 SVGAGI. The CDR3: CASRLTGTYEQYF.

The chain uses TRBV5-1 and TRBJ2-1; the TCRdb D gene call, TRBD2, has no DNA to confirm it. The CDR3 covers 14 residues. The germline gives CDR1 SGHRS, CDR2 YFSETQ. CDR3 sequence reads: CASSTGLAGYEQFF. The entire variable domain, with the rest obtained from reference TRBV5-1 and TRBJ2-1, is as follows: KAGVTQTPRYLIKTRGQQVTLSCSPISGHRSVSWYQQTPGQGLQFLFEYFSETQRNKGNFPGRFSGRQFSNSRSEMNVSTLELGDSALYLCASSTGLAGYEQFFGPGTRLTVL.

This chain connects TRBV6-2 or TRBV6-3 to TRBJ2-4; the D call from TCRdb, TRBD2, cannot be confirmed without DNA. CDR1 is MNHEY and CDR2 is SVGEGT in the germline V gene. The CDR3 loop spans 17 amino acids. CDR3 sequence reads: CASSYRAAYLAKNIQYF.

The chain has TRBV12-3 or TRBV12-4 and TRBJ2-3; TCRdb gives TRBD2 as the D gene, but with no DNA this cannot be confirmed. The CDR3 covers 20 residues. CDR3 protein: CASSFTGTRLGDPSTDTQYF.

This chain joins TRBV5-6 and TRBJ1-4; TCRdb designates TRBD1, a call that cannot be tested without DNA. This CDR3 is built from 16 residues. The germline CDR1 and CDR2 sequences are SGHDT and YYEEEE. CDR3 loop: CASSPLGWATNEKLFF.

This chain joins TRBV20-1 and TRBJ1-3; the D gene TCRdb calls, TRBD1, cannot be checked with no DNA. Germline values: CDR1 DFQATT, CDR2 SNEGSKA (reference sequence). The CDR3 has 16 amino acids. Here the CDR3 reads CSAARGSLRSGNTIYF.

The V call is TRBV9, the J call TRBJ2-7. This CDR3 is 15 amino acids long. Germline CDR1 is SGDLS and CDR2 is YYNGEE. The chain's CDR3 is CASSPTPVISYEQYF.

The chain carries TRBV7-3 and TRBJ1-1. Germline lookup yields CDR1 SGHTA and CDR2 FQGTGA. This CDR3 comprises 15 residues. The CDR3 protein is CASSLGSDENTEAFF.

The chain uses TRBV7-2 and TRBJ2-5; with no DNA, the TCRdb D assignment of TRBD1 cannot be verified. Germline values: CDR1 SGHTA, CDR2 FQGNSA. The CDR3 has 13 amino acids. CDR3 region: CASSGRGGETQYF.

The genes are TRBV18 and TRBJ1-1. Germline V gene data show CDR1 as KGHSH and CDR2 as LQKENI. The CDR3 spans 18 residues. The CDR3 region is CASSPLDLFIGSRTEAFF.

The chain carries TRBV4-2 and TRBJ1-2. The CDR3 loop spans 16 amino acids. CDR1 is LGHNA, CDR2 YNFKEQ, per germline. The CDR3 sequence: CASTMGRGLPRRGYTF.

The V gene is TRBV10-3, the J gene TRBJ2-5; lacking DNA, the TRBD2 call made by TCRdb goes unchecked. Germline assignment: CDR1 ENHRY and CDR2 SYGVKD. The CDR3 covers 17 residues. CDR3 protein: CAISGVMASGKQETQYF.

This CDR3 reads CASSSDRIQATQYF. The rearrangement uses TRBV28 and TRBJ2-5. The CDR3 runs to 14 residues. Germline CDR1 reads MDHEN; CDR2 reads SYDVKM.

The rearrangement links TRBV20-1 to TRBJ2-7; TCRdb proposes TRBD2, but this gene call is untestable without DNA. This CDR3 spans 18 amino acids. Looked up from germline, CDR1 is DFQATT and CDR2 is SNEGSKA (reference sequence). CDR3 residues: CSTRPQRGDYYSSYEQYF.

The V gene is TRBV30, the J gene TRBJ2-2; TCRdb's assignment of TRBD1 cannot be checked, as there is no DNA. The CDR3 loop spans 13 amino acids. Germline loops: CDR1 GTSNPN, CDR2 SVGIG (reference sequence). CDR3 region: CAWSWGGTGELFF.

V is TRBV6-5 and J is TRBJ2-1; TCRdb picks TRBD2, but there is no DNA to check that call. Germline V gene data show CDR1 as MNHEY and CDR2 as SVGAGI. The CDR3 has 17 amino acids. The CDR3 loop reads CASSYLARRSGDNEQFF.

The V and J genes are TRBV4-3 and TRBJ1-1. This CDR3 region has 14 residues. Germline V gene lookup returns CDR1 LGHNA and CDR2 YSLEER. The CDR3 loop reads CASSQDQGRTEAFF.

The rearrangement uses TRBV5-1 and TRBJ2-1; the D call from TCRdb, TRBD2, cannot be confirmed without DNA. The CDR3 loop spans 14 amino acids. Germline V lookup: CDR1 SGHRS, CDR2 YFSETQ. The CDR3 reads CASSPGGNYNEQFF.

The CDR3 reads CASSIAQFSYNEQFF. This chain uses TRBV19 with TRBJ2-1. This CDR3 is built from 15 residues. Germline CDR1 and CDR2: LNHDA and SQIVND (reference sequence).

V gene TRBV24-1 combines with J gene TRBJ1-5; the D call of TRBD1 rests on TCRdb alone, since no DNA is present to check it. CDR1 is KGHDR, CDR2 SFDVKD, per germline. The CDR3 extends over 15 amino acids. CDR3 residues: CATSDDRGREQPQHF.

This sequence joins TRBV12-3 or TRBV12-4 and TRBJ2-5; TCRdb's assignment of TRBD2 cannot be checked, as there is no DNA. The CDR3 consists of 13 residues. CDR3: CASSRDLQETQYF.

The gene calls are TRBV7-2 and TRBJ2-5; lacking DNA, the TRBD1 call made by TCRdb goes unchecked. The CDR3 has 14 amino acids. Germline CDR1 SGHTA, CDR2 FQGNSA. CDR3 protein: CASSLKGRPETQYF.

J is TRBJ2-7 and V is TRBV5-1; TCRdb's D call of TRBD1 is untestable without DNA. The CDR3 totals 13 residues. CDR1 and CDR2 from the germline V gene are SGHRS and YFSETQ. CDR3 in amino acids: CATRGDRVGEQYF.